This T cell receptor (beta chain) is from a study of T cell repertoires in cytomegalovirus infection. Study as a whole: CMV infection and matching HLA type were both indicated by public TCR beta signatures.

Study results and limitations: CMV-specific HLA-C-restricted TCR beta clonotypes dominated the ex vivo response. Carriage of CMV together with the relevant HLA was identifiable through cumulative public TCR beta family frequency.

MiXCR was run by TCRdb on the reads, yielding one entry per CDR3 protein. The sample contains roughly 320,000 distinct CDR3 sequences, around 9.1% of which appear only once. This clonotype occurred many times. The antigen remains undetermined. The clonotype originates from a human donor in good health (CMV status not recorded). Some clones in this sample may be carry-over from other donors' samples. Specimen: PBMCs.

The CDR3 here is CASSLAEGGAVATGELFF. CDR3 nucleotide sequence: TGTGCCAGCAGCTTAGCAGAGGGGGGGGCTGTGGCCACCGGGGAGCTGTTTTTT. The V call is TRBV7-2, the J call TRBJ2-2; possible D gene TRBD2, 7 bases. V was cut by 0 bases and J by 4 bases, with 18 bases left in between. Germline CDR1 SGHTA, CDR2 FQGNSA. This CDR3 spans 18 amino acids.